Described below is a single T cell receptor beta chain sequence and its context. The data were taken from a study of blood T cell repertoires in COVID-19. Study summary: Acute and convalescent COVID-19 specimens originated in the United States, Italy and Spain. The cDNA or gDNA used as material had been derived from T cells, B-cell-depleted T cells, or PBMCs.

The authors' processing: Estimates of nucleated cell counts were drawn from the amplification of reference gene primers. Assay used: immunoSEQ multiplex PCR; TCRdb lists only in-frame clones, some missing. V and J calls and clone size are as listed in that table; D and trimming were resolved from the DNA. The sample includes more than 110,000 clones, approximately 84% of them seen just once. This TCR came from a human donor in a cohort sampled during active COVID-19. The sample was peripheral blood.

The CDR3 DNA follows: TGCAGCGTGGACAGAATAAGCTATGGCTACACCTTC. Its protein is CSVDRISYGYTF. The chain recombines TRBV29-1 with TRBJ1-2; D perhaps matches TRBD1 (6 bases). Germline V gene data show CDR1 as SQVTM and CDR2 as ANQGSEA. Between the trimmed V and J ends, which lost 6 bases and 4 bases, there was a span of 12 bases. The CDR3 spans 12 residues.